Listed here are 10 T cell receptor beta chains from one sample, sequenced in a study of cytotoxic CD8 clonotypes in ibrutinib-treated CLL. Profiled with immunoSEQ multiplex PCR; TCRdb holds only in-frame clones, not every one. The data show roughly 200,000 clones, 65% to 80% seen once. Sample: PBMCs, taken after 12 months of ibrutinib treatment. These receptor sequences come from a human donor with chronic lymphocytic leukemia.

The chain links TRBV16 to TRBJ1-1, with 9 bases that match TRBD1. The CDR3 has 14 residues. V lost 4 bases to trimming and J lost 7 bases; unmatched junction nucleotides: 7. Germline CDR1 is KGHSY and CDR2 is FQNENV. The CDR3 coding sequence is TGTGCCAGCAGCCCACACAGGGGGCCCTTTGAAGCTTTCTTT. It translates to CASSPHRGPFEAFF.

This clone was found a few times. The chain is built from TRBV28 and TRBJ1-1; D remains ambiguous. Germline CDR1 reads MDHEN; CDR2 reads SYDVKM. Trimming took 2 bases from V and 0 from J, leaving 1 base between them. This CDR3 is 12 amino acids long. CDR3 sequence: CASSLMNTEAFF. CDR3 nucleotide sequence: TGTGCCAGCAGTTTAATGAACACTGAAGCTTTCTTT.

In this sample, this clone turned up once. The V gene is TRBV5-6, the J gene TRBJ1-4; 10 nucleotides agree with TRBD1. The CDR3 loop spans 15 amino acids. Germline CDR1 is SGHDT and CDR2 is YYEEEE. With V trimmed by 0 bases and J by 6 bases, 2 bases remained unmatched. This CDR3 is CASSLGDRGYEKLFF. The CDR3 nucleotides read TGTGCCAGCAGCTTGGGGGACAGGGGATATGAAAAACTGTTTTTT.

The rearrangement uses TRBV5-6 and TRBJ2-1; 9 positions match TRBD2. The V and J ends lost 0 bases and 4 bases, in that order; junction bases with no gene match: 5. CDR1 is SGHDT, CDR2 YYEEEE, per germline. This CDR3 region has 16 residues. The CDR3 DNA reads TGTGCCAGCAGCTTGGCCGGACTAGCGCTTTACAATGAGCAGTTCTTC. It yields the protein CASSLAGLALYNEQFF.

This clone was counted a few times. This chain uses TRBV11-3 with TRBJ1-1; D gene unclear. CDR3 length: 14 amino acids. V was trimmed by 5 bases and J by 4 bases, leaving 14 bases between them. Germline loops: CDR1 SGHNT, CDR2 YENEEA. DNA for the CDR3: TGTGCCAGCAGCAGAGGAGGAAGCGGCACTGAAGCTTTCTTT. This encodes CASSRGGSGTEAFF.

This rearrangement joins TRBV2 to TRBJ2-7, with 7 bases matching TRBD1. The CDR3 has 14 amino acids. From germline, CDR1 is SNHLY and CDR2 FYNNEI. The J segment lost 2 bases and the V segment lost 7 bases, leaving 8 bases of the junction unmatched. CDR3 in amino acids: CASTEGTAPYEQYF. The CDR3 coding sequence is TGTGCCAGCACCGAGGGGACAGCGCCCTACGAGCAGTACTTC.

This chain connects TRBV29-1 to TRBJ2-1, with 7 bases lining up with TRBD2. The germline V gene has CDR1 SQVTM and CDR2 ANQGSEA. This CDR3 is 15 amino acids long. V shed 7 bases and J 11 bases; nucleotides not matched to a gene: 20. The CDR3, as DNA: TGCAGCGCCTCGGCGGGGTTTGGACTAGGAGTCAAGCAGTTCTTC. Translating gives CSASAGFGLGVKQFF.

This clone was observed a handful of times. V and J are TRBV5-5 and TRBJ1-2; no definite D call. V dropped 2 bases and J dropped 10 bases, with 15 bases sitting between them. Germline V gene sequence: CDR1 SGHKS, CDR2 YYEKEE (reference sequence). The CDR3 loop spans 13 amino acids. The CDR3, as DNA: TGTGCCAGCAGCTTTTGGTCCAGAGATCTCTACACCTTC. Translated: CASSFWSRDLYTF.

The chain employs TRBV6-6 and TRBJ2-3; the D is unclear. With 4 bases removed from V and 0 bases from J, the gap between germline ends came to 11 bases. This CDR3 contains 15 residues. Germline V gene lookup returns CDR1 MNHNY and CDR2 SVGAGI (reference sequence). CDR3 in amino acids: CASSFRTMSTDTQYF. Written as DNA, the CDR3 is TGTGCCAGCAGTTTTCGGACGATGAGCACAGATACGCAGTATTTT.

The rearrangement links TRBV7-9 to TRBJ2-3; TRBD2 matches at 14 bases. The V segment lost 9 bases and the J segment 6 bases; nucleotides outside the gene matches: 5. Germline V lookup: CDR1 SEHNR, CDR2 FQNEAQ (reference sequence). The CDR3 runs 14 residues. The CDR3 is CASGTSGGTDTQYF. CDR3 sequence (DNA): TGTGCCAGTGGGACTAGCGGGGGTACCGATACGCAGTATTTT.